This TCR beta chain was recorded in a study of T cell clonotyping in hematopoietic cell transplantation. Broader study findings: Higher Inverse Simpson Index values in graft donor and pretransplant recipient predicted broader posttransplant TCR diversity. Few recipient clonotypes overlapped donors; over 95% were de novo at given depth. Cells were unsorted, so CD4 and CD8 contributions were not separated. Pathologically expanded recipient clonotypes increased progressively from day 30 to day 180 as diversity fell.

The protocol was immunoSEQ multiplex PCR, while the TCRdb copy is restricted to in-frame clones and leaves out a portion. The sample consists of roughly 37,000 clones, around 90% of them appearing once. With 3 bases clipped from V and 13 bases from J, the junction kept 15 bases outside the gene matches. Per the germline V gene, CDR1 is SGDLS and CDR2 is YYNGEE. CDR3 size: 16 residues. As to this clone: Antigen: not known.

What was sequenced was peripheral blood mononuclear cells. The chain is built from TRBV9 and TRBJ2-1, with 11 bases lining up with TRBD2. The sequence was obtained from a woman aged 40-49 years in good health. Some clones in this sample may be carry-over from other donors' samples. CDR3 protein: CASSADLGTSGGYQFF. The CDR3 DNA follows: TGTGCCAGCAGCGCGGACCTCGGGACTAGCGGTGGATATCAGTTCTTC.